Below are 31 T cell receptor beta chains sequenced from a single sample in a study of T cell responses to AZD1222 COVID-19 vaccine. Method: immunoSEQ multiplex PCR; TCRdb's copy keeps in-frame clones and lacks some. In the table there are roughly 70,000 clones, roughly 82% of which are singletons. The sequencing used peripheral blood, collected on day 0 of AZD1222 vaccination. The receptors stem from an adult in good health.

The V call is TRBV20-1, the J call TRBJ2-5; tentatively, D is TRBD1 (6 bases). V lost 3 bases and J lost 1, with 12 bases in between. CDR1 and CDR2 (germline): DFQATT, SNEGSKA (reference sequence). The CDR3 consists of 14 residues. The CDR3: CSASRGTGQETQYF. DNA for the CDR3: TGCAGTGCTAGTAGGGGGACGGGCCAAGAGACCCAGTACTTC.

This clone appeared a few times. V gene TRBV10-1 combines with J gene TRBJ2-1, with no clear D. This CDR3 is 15 amino acids long. Trimming took off 7 bases at V and 0 bases at J, with 13 bases between the two ends. Per germline, CDR1 WNHNN and CDR2 SYGVQD (reference sequence). The CDR3 sequence: CASTRHVFSYNEQFF. The CDR3 region has the DNA TGCGCCAGCACTAGACACGTATTCTCCTACAATGAGCAGTTCTTC.

The rearrangement links TRBV5-4 to TRBJ1-3, with TRBD1 identical over 7 bases. Germline assignment: CDR1 SGHNT and CDR2 YYREEE (reference sequence). This CDR3 has 15 amino acids. The V and J ends lost 5 bases and 0 bases, in that order; junction bases with no gene match: 5. The CDR3, as DNA: TGTGCCAGCAGGGAACAGGGGCCCTCTGGAAACACCATATATTTT. Its protein is CASREQGPSGNTIYF.

This sequence joins TRBV11-2 and TRBJ2-7, with D unresolved. The germline V and J ends were trimmed by 3 bases and 2 bases, with 11 bases remaining between them. This CDR3 has 14 residues. CDR1 and CDR2 from the germline V gene are SGHAT and FQNNGV. CDR3 amino acids: CASSFSGNTYEQYF. The CDR3 nucleotides are TGTGCCAGCAGCTTCTCAGGTAACACCTACGAGCAGTACTTC.

The chain uses TRBV11-3 and TRBJ2-2; TRBD1 matches at 8 bases. Germline CDR1 is SGHNT and CDR2 is YENEEA. V lost 5 bases and J lost 6; bases outside the gene matches: 8. CDR3 length equals 15 residues. The CDR3: CASSGRRGQAGELFF. CDR3 in DNA: TGTGCCAGCAGCGGGCGCAGGGGGCAGGCCGGGGAGCTGTTTTTT.

This sequence joins TRBV5-1 and TRBJ2-7; no clear D. CDR3 length: 15 residues. Trimming cost V 0 bases and J 4 bases, with 14 bases left between them. In germline, CDR1 is SGHRS, CDR2 YFSETQ. The CDR3 region has the DNA TGCGCCAGCAGCTTGGTAGGTTCCATGGGGTACGAGCAGTACTTC. Its translation is CASSLVGSMGYEQYF.

In its sample, this clone was seen once. This chain uses TRBV19 with TRBJ2-1, with 11 bases identical to TRBD2. Germline assignment: CDR1 LNHDA and CDR2 SQIVND (reference sequence). The CDR3 length is 16 residues. Trimming cost V 9 bases and J 4 bases; bases outside gene matches: 11. The CDR3 loop is CARVAGGDLHYNEQFF. The CDR3 region has the DNA TGTGCCAGGGTAGCGGGGGGGGACCTACATTACAATGAGCAGTTCTTC.

The chain uses TRBV7-9 and TRBJ1-6; D uncertain. V was cut by 0 bases and J by 14 bases, with 8 bases left in between. This CDR3 has 12 amino acids. Germline V lookup: CDR1 SEHNR, CDR2 FQNEAQ (reference sequence). CDR3 amino acids: CASSLAERTLHF. CDR3 coding DNA: TGTGCCAGCAGCTTAGCAGAACGGACCCTCCACTTT. Filled out from reference TRBV7-9 and TRBJ1-6, the complete variable domain reads DTGVSQNPRHKITKRGQNVTFRCDPISEHNRLYWYRQTLGQGPEFLTYFQNEAQLEKSRLLSDRFSAERPKGSFSTLEIQRTEQGDSAMYLCASSLAERTLHFGNGTRLTVT.

The gene calls are TRBV6-1 and TRBJ2-1; D gene unclear. Germline V CDR1 and CDR2: MNHNS, SASEGT. The CDR3 contains 16 residues. Between the trimmed V and J ends, which lost 2 bases and 0 bases, there was a span of 11 bases. The CDR3 sequence: CASSERAGYSYNEQFF. The CDR3 nucleotides read TGTGCCAGCAGTGAACGGGCAGGCTACTCCTACAATGAGCAGTTCTTC.

V is TRBV7-2 and J is TRBJ1-2; D may be TRBD1 (5 bases). Germline loops: CDR1 SGHTA, CDR2 FQGNSA. V lost 5 bases and J 3 bases, leaving 13 bases between the germline ends. The CDR3 covers 14 residues. The CDR3 here is CASSPQGSYYGYTF. CDR3 coding DNA: TGTGCCAGCAGCCCCCAGGGTAGTTACTATGGCTACACCTTC.

This chain uses TRBV6-2 or TRBV6-3 with TRBJ1-5; 7 nucleotides line up with TRBD1. This CDR3 is 14 amino acids long. Per germline, CDR1 MNHEY and CDR2 SVGEGT. The V and J ends lost 6 bases and 3 bases, in that order; junction bases with no gene match: 5. This CDR3 is CASSLTGFNQPQHF. CDR3 coding DNA: TGTGCCAGCAGCTTGACAGGGTTCAATCAGCCCCAGCATTTT.

This clone has more than one count but fewer than ten. The chain combines TRBV19 with TRBJ1-5; D remains ambiguous. The CDR3 length is 13 residues. V was trimmed by 5 bases and J by 4 bases, leaving 9 bases between them. The germline V gene has CDR1 LNHDA and CDR2 SQIVND (reference sequence). The CDR3 spells CASSLVVNQPQHF. CDR3 DNA sequence: TGTGCCAGTAGTCTGGTGGTTAATCAGCCCCAGCATTTT.

V usage is TRBV7-9 and J usage is TRBJ1-1, with no clear D. V was pared by 5 bases and J by 5 bases, with 12 bases between. The length of the CDR3 is 13 residues. Per the germline V gene, CDR1 is SEHNR and CDR2 is FQNEAQ (reference sequence). As DNA, the CDR3 is TGTGCCAGCAGCCCTCAAGGAGAGACTGAAGCTTTCTTT. It translates to CASSPQGETEAFF.

CDR3 DNA: TGCAGCGCCCTACAGGGAATGAACACTGAAGCTTTCTTT. As protein: CSALQGMNTEAFF. The chain is built from TRBV29-1 and TRBJ1-1, with a weak D call TRBD1 (6 bases). Germline V gene data show CDR1 as SQVTM and CDR2 as ANQGSEA. This CDR3 contains 13 residues. V shed 7 bases and J shed 0 bases, with 12 bases lying between them.

There are a few counts of this clone. V usage is TRBV30 and J usage is TRBJ1-2; 9 bases agree with TRBD1. CDR1 and CDR2 (germline): GTSNPN, SVGIG (reference sequence). V trimming: 3 bases; J trimming: 4 bases; junction bases outside the gene matches: 9. This CDR3 is 15 amino acids long. CDR3 sequence reads: CAWSELGQGGYGYTF. The CDR3 nucleotides read TGTGCCTGGAGCGAACTGGGACAGGGCGGCTATGGCTACACCTTC.

The chain couples TRBV5-1 to TRBJ2-1; D might be TRBD2 (6 bases). V was pared by 4 bases and J by 8 bases, with 16 bases between. The CDR3 runs 14 residues. Germline values: CDR1 SGHRS, CDR2 YFSETQ. DNA of the CDR3: TGCGCCAGCAGCACCTGGAGGGGAGGCGATGAGCAGTTCTTC. Encoded protein: CASSTWRGGDEQFF.

The gene calls are TRBV5-4 and TRBJ1-1, with D maybe TRBD1 (5 bases). The CDR3 consists of 13 residues. CDR1 SGHNT and CDR2 YYREEE come from the germline V gene (reference sequence). Trimming shortened V by 4 bases and J by 3 bases, and 10 bases separated the two germline ends. The CDR3 here is CASSRGGDTEAFF. DNA for the CDR3: TGTGCCAGCAGCCGGGGGGGAGACACTGAAGCTTTCTTT.

This clone was found a few times. The chain carries TRBV4-2 and TRBJ1-6, with D perhaps TRBD1 (5 bases). In germline, CDR1 is LGHNA, CDR2 YNFKEQ. Trimming left V 0 bases short and J 10 bases short, with 13 bases between. This CDR3 contains 15 residues. The chain's CDR3 is CASSQDTRDLSPLHF. In DNA form, the CDR3 reads TGTGCCAGCAGCCAAGATACCAGGGACCTCTCACCCCTCCACTTT.

The chain joins TRBV4-3 to TRBJ1-6; 7 nucleotides agree with TRBD1. V gave up 0 bases and J gave up 8 bases; unmatched junction bases: 4. CDR3 length: 15 amino acids. CDR1 is LGHNA, CDR2 YSLEER, per germline. This CDR3 reads CASSQDGTAYSPLHF. The CDR3 DNA reads as TGCGCCAGCAGCCAAGATGGGACAGCCTATTCACCCCTCCACTTT.

V is TRBV6-6 and J is TRBJ1-4; TRBD1 matches 7 bases. The CDR3 has 15 amino acids. Germline CDR1 reads MNHNY; CDR2 reads SVGAGI (reference sequence). V dropped 2 bases and J dropped 3; count of bases not matched to a gene: 3. The CDR3: CASSYQDRSNEKLFF. Here the CDR3 DNA reads TGTGCCAGCAGTTACCAGGACAGGTCTAATGAAAAACTGTTTTTT.

This clone was seen a few times. V is TRBV27 and J is TRBJ2-3; no clear D. Trimming removed 5 bases from V and 2 bases from J, with 8 bases in between. The length of the CDR3 is 13 residues. CDR1 and CDR2 from the germline V gene are MNHEY and SMNVEV (reference sequence). CDR3 amino acids: CASSKELTDTQYF. As DNA, the CDR3 is TGTGCCAGCAGTAAGGAGCTCACAGATACGCAGTATTTT.

This chain joins TRBV5-1 and TRBJ1-2; 9 nucleotides match TRBD1. Germline V gene sequence: CDR1 SGHRS, CDR2 YFSETQ. This CDR3 comprises 15 residues. J gave up 8 bases and V 4 bases, and 12 bases lay outside the gene matches. CDR3 region: CASSTTGTGLVGYTF. CDR3 coding DNA: TGCGCCAGCAGCACAACAGGGACAGGGTTGGTAGGCTACACCTTC.

This chain uses TRBV4-2 with TRBJ1-1; weak D call: TRBD1 (5 bases). Deletions cut 0 bases from V and 1 base from J, with 9 bases between. CDR3 length: 15 amino acids. Germline values: CDR1 LGHNA, CDR2 YNFKEQ. The CDR3: CASSQELGGNTEAFF. CDR3 sequence (DNA): TGTGCCAGCAGCCAAGAACTGGGGGGGAACACTGAAGCTTTCTTT.

The chain employs TRBV24-1 and TRBJ1-1; perhaps TRBD1 as D (5 bases). CDR3 length equals 17 residues. Between the trimmed V and J ends, which lost 4 bases and 4 bases, there was a span of 21 bases. Germline V gene sequence: CDR1 KGHDR, CDR2 SFDVKD. In DNA form, the CDR3 reads TGTGCCACCAGTGACCCTACCTCGGGGGTAAGACGCACTGAAGCTTTCTTT. As protein: CATSDPTSGVRRTEAFF.

This clone is a singleton in its sample. For the CDR3, the DNA is TGTGCCAGCAGTCCCGACAGGGTAGCAGGCTTCTATAATTCACCCCTCCACTTT. It translates to CASSPDRVAGFYNSPLHF. This chain joins TRBV27 and TRBJ1-6; TRBD1 matches 7 bases. Germline CDR1 MNHEY, CDR2 SMNVEV (reference sequence). The trim removed 5 bases at V and 3 bases at J, leaving 13 bases unmatched. The CDR3 totals 18 residues.

The J gene is TRBJ1-4, the V gene TRBV9; D is perhaps TRBD1 (6 bases). The germline V gene encodes CDR1 SGDLS and CDR2 YYNGEE. V dropped 3 bases and J dropped 5 bases, with 11 bases sitting between them. This CDR3 is built from 14 residues. DNA of the CDR3: TGTGCCAGCAGCGCAGGACAGATAAATGAAAAACTGTTTTTT. Amino acids: CASSAGQINEKLFF.

This chain joins TRBV9 and TRBJ2-1; D not resolved. Germline values: CDR1 SGDLS, CDR2 YYNGEE. Trimming pared 4 bases from V and 6 bases from J, leaving 11 bases between. The CDR3 extends over 13 amino acids. CDR3 nucleotides: TGTGCCAGCAGCCCCCTTTCTCTCAATGAGCAGTTCTTC. It codes for CASSPLSLNEQFF.

This chain connects TRBV4-2 to TRBJ1-1, with D tentatively TRBD1 (6 bases). Germline assignment: CDR1 LGHNA and CDR2 YNFKEQ. This CDR3 is built from 14 residues. The V gene lost 4 bases and the J gene lost 4 bases, with 13 bases spanning the gap. The DNA of the CDR3 is TGTGCCAGCAGCCCCCTCTCAGGGGTCACTGAAGCTTTCTTT. Translated: CASSPLSGVTEAFF.

With regard to this clone: Other DNA sequences within the sample encode an identical CDR3. The chain uses TRBV2 and TRBJ2-1, with no clear D. Germline CDR1 SNHLY, CDR2 FYNNEI. Trimming shortened V by 1 base and J by 0 bases, and 4 bases separated the two germline ends. The CDR3 runs to 14 residues. CDR3 loop: CASSEDSSYNEQFF. The CDR3 region has the DNA TGTGCCAGCAGTGAAGATAGCTCCTACAATGAGCAGTTCTTC.

The rearrangement joins TRBV4-2 to TRBJ2-3, with 8 bases aligning to TRBD1. The junction had 10 bases not matched to a gene; V was cut back by 5 bases and J by 9 bases. The germline gives CDR1 LGHNA, CDR2 YNFKEQ. The CDR3 is 14 residues long. The CDR3 region has the DNA TGTGCCAGCAGCACCCGGACAGGGCAGGGGACGCAGTATTTT. Protein: CASSTRTGQGTQYF.

This clone showed up just once. The CDR3 DNA is TGTGCCAGCAGCTTGGATAGGCCAGAGCAGTTCTTC. It specifies CASSLDRPEQFF. The chain combines TRBV5-8 with TRBJ2-1; D uncertain. V was cut by 0 bases and J by 10 bases, with 8 bases left in between. The CDR3 covers 12 residues. Germline V lookup: CDR1 SGHTS, CDR2 YDEGEE.